A single sample gave rise to the 18 T cell receptor beta chains below, sequenced in a study of T cell repertoires in cytomegalovirus infection. TCRdb re-derived calls from the reads in MiXCR, one entry per CDR3 protein. Of some 350,000 distinct CDR3 sequences in the sample, around a third were seen once. These receptors' targets are unknown. The starting material was cultured PBMCs, obtained from culture after CMV antigen stimulation. These receptors came from a human donor in good health (CMV status not recorded). Some clones in this sample may be carry-over from other donors' samples.

This clonotype was counted between two and nine times. The V call is TRBV11-2, the J call TRBJ2-7; TRBD2 matches at 14 bases. Losses at the gene ends were 3 bases for V and 12 bases for J; bases not matched to a gene: 7. CDR3 length: 14 residues. The germline V gene has CDR1 SGHAT and CDR2 FQNNGV. CDR3 coding DNA: TGTGCCAGCAGCTTGGGGACTAGCGGGAGCCCAAGGTACTTC. As protein: CASSLGTSGSPRYF.

V gene TRBV6-8 combines with J gene TRBJ2-5; 7 nucleotides agree with TRBD2. The CDR3 extends over 16 amino acids. V was pared by 2 bases and J by 2 bases, with 8 bases of the junction left unmatched. CDR1 and CDR2 from the germline V gene are MNHGY and SAAAGT. This chain's CDR3 is CASSYGTTALQETQYF. Here the CDR3 DNA reads TGTGCCAGCAGTTACGGGACTACCGCACTACAAGAGACCCAGTACTTC.

This clonotype showed up just a few times. The chain links TRBV20-1 to TRBJ2-7; TRBD1 is a possible D gene (7 bases). The V end lost 5 bases, the J end lost 5 bases, and 25 bases lay between the germline ends. Germline assignment: CDR1 DFQATT and CDR2 SNEGSKA (reference sequence). The CDR3 loop spans 16 amino acids. Here the CDR3 reads CSALARGQLNRDEQYF. The CDR3 coding sequence is TGCAGTGCTCTCGCGCGGGGACAGTTGAATAGGGACGAGCAGTACTTC.

J is TRBJ2-1 and V is TRBV5-1; perhaps D is TRBD1 or TRBD2 (6 bases each). This CDR3 contains 16 residues. V lost 4 bases and J 7 bases, leaving 21 bases between the germline ends. Germline V lookup: CDR1 SGHRS, CDR2 YFSETQ. CDR3 protein: CASSTGDTLPGNEQFF. CDR3 sequence (DNA): TGCGCCAGCAGCACGGGGGACACCCTACCCGGGAATGAGCAGTTCTTC.

This clonotype has just one count. The CDR3 bases are TGTGCCAGCAGGTTTTTCACAGATACGCAGTATTTT. This translates into CASRFFTDTQYF. V usage is TRBV7-4 and J usage is TRBJ2-3; D call uncertain. Trimming shortened V by 6 bases and J by 2 bases, and 6 bases separated the two germline ends. The CDR3 runs 12 residues. Germline loops: CDR1 SGHVT, CDR2 SQSDAQ.

The chain carries TRBV23-1 and TRBJ2-7; no definite D call. TRBV23-1 is an ORF for which the function is uncertain. This CDR3 contains 14 residues. Deletions cut 7 bases from V and 9 bases from J, with 22 bases between. The CDR3 sequence is CASMSHGHEVAQYV. The CDR3 DNA follows: TGCGCCAGCATGTCACATGGCCATGAGGTTGCGCAGTACGTC.

The CDR3 bases are TGCAGCGGCGGTCTCATGAGGGACGAGCAGTACTTC. Protein: CSGGLMRDEQYF. V is TRBV29-1 and J is TRBJ2-7, with D possibly TRBD2 on 5 matching bases. Trimming pared 7 bases from V and 5 bases from J, leaving 15 bases between. The CDR3 contains 12 residues. Germline V gene sequence: CDR1 SQVTM, CDR2 ANQGSEA.

This clonotype has a handful of counts. This rearrangement joins TRBV11-2 to TRBJ2-3, with 7 bases aligning to TRBD1. The trim removed 1 base at V and 1 base at J, leaving 5 bases unmatched. Germline V lookup: CDR1 SGHAT, CDR2 FQNNGV. The CDR3 extends over 16 amino acids. The CDR3 nucleotides are TGTGCCAGCAGCTTAGGCCGGGACAGACGCACAGATACGCAGTATTTT. Encoded protein: CASSLGRDRRTDTQYF.

The V and J genes are TRBV7-2 and TRBJ2-2; 7 bases match TRBD2. This CDR3 is 15 amino acids long. Germline trimming cut 4 bases from V and 4 bases from J; bases unmatched to any gene: 6. Germline CDR1 SGHTA, CDR2 FQGNSA. The chain's CDR3 is CASSSGTKPTGELFF. The CDR3 DNA sequence: TGTGCCAGCAGCTCCGGGACTAAGCCCACCGGGGAGCTGTTTTTT.

CDR3 sequence (DNA): TGCAGTGCTAGAGATCAGCGCGGACCGAGCTCCTACAATGAGCAGTTCTTC. It codes for CSARDQRGPSSYNEQFF. J is TRBJ2-1 and V is TRBV20-1, with D hard to call. CDR3 length: 17 residues. The germline CDR1 and CDR2 sequences are DFQATT and SNEGSKA (reference sequence). V gave up 0 bases and J gave up 0 bases, with 15 bases separating them.

This chain uses TRBV7-9 with TRBJ2-1; no clear D. The germline V and J ends were trimmed by 6 bases and 0 bases, with 21 bases remaining between them. This CDR3 comprises 18 residues. Germline V gene data show CDR1 as SEHNR and CDR2 as FQNEAQ (reference sequence). CDR3 sequence: CASSQVVSEPPSYNEQFF. For the CDR3, the DNA is TGTGCCAGCAGTCAGGTGGTGTCGGAACCACCCTCCTACAATGAGCAGTTCTTC.

The sample holds a few counts of this clonotype. The rearrangement joins TRBV6-5 to TRBJ1-1; D ambiguous. The CDR3 consists of 13 residues. Per the germline V gene, CDR1 is MNHEY and CDR2 is SVGAGI. The V end was cut by 8 bases, the J end by 1 base, with 11 bases between. In nucleotides, the CDR3 is TGTGCCAGCCGGCGGGTAAGGAACACTGAAGCTTTCTTT. Its translation is CASRRVRNTEAFF.

The chain combines TRBV4-3 with TRBJ2-3; D is possibly TRBD2 (5 bases). CDR3 length: 15 residues. Germline values: CDR1 LGHNA, CDR2 YSLEER. Trimming shortened V by 5 bases and J by 1 base, and 13 bases separated the two germline ends. The CDR3: CASSIATRGTDTQYF. CDR3 coding DNA: TGCGCCAGCAGCATCGCCACTAGAGGCACAGATACGCAGTATTTT.

This clonotype has ten or more counts. V is TRBV11-1 and J is TRBJ2-3; D remains ambiguous. Trimming removed 0 bases at V and 2 bases at J, with 6 bases between. Germline V CDR1 and CDR2: SGHAT, FQDESV (reference sequence). The CDR3 is 14 residues long. CDR3 coding DNA: TGTGCCAGCAGCTTAGCGGGGTACACAGATACGCAGTATTTT. It specifies CASSLAGYTDTQYF.

This clonotype has a count of ten or more. The J gene is TRBJ2-7, the V gene TRBV7-8; a possible D gene is TRBD1 (5 bases). CDR1 is SGHVS and CDR2 is FQNEAQ in the germline V gene. V was trimmed by 5 bases and J by 2 bases, leaving 10 bases between them. The length of the CDR3 is 13 residues. The CDR3 is CASSPDRAYEQYF. The CDR3 DNA is TGTGCCAGCAGCCCCGACAGAGCCTACGAGCAGTACTTC.

The rearrangement links TRBV9 to TRBJ2-1; TRBD2 matches 9 bases. CDR3 length: 15 amino acids. V gave up 0 bases and J gave up 7 bases; unmatched junction bases: 5. Germline V CDR1 and CDR2: SGDLS, YYNGEE. For the CDR3, the DNA is TGTGCCAGCAGCGTAGGAGCGGGAGGCGGGAATGAGCAGTTCTTC. It yields the protein CASSVGAGGGNEQFF. Filled out from reference TRBV9 and TRBJ2-1, the complete variable domain reads DSGVTQTPKHLITATGQRVTLRCSPRSGDLSVYWYQQSLDQGLQFLIQYYNGEERAKGNILERFSAQQFPDLHSELNLSSLELGDSALYFCASSVGAGGGNEQFFGPGTRLTVL.

The chain has TRBV11-2 and TRBJ2-3, with TRBD2 matching 9 bases. The CDR3 loop spans 16 amino acids. Per the germline V gene, CDR1 is SGHAT and CDR2 is FQNNGV. The V gene end was trimmed by 5 bases and the J gene end by 1 base; junction bases not matched to a gene: 7. The CDR3 here is CASSPARTSGTDTQYF. The CDR3 region has the DNA TGTGCCAGCAGCCCCGCCCGGACTAGCGGCACAGATACGCAGTATTTT.

In this sample, this clonotype turned up once. The rearrangement joins TRBV27 to TRBJ2-2; D ambiguous. The CDR3 totals 15 residues. Germline CDR1 MNHEY, CDR2 SMNVEV (reference sequence). Trimming took off 2 bases at V and 0 bases at J, with 7 bases between the two ends. CDR3 DNA: TGTGCCAGCAGTTTAATTTTAGCGAACACCGGGGAGCTGTTTTTT. Amino acids: CASSLILANTGELFF.